Listed below are T cell receptor beta chains from one sample, sequenced in a study of blood T cell repertoires in COVID-19. Some clones are missing from TCRdb's copy, which holds only in-frame ones; the method was immunoSEQ multiplex PCR. The sample has about 300,000 clones; roughly 85% are singletons. Sequences were obtained from PBMCs or T cells enriched from blood (not recorded which). The receptors shown here come from a woman in her twenties or thirties who had recovered from COVID-19. The conserved cysteine and the conserved F or W are not part of the CDR3 here.

CDR3 length	V gene	J gene	CDR3 protein
11	TRBV5-1	TRBJ1-5	ASSFGGDQPQH
12	TRBV11-2	TRBJ2-7	ASRTLGGLYEQY
14	TRBV30	TRBJ1-2	AWSVRGTGFLRGYT
11	TRBV19	TRBJ1-1	ASSIVRHTEAF
14	TRBV5-6	TRBJ1-1	ASSLVGRSSSGEAF
11	TRBV7-2	TRBJ1-1	ASSRRGLGEAF
11	TRBV5-1	TRBJ2-5	ASSLLAQETQY
10	TRBV4-2	TRBJ2-7	ASSQEQGEQY
13	TRBV5-1	TRBJ1-1	ASSLTGDLNTEAF
13	TRBV25-1	TRBJ1-3	ASSESTGVVNTIY
13	TRBV20-1	TRBJ1-3	SASLPGWSGNTIY
12	TRBV4-1	TRBJ1-1	ASSHPGQGTEAF
13	TRBV6-5	TRBJ1-2	ASSPGHGPSYGYT
13	TRBV6-5	TRBJ1-2	ASSYSKQGIYGYT
10	TRBV30	TRBJ1-3	AWSVHGNTIY
13	TRBV5-8	TRBJ2-7	ASSPGVLAGDEQY
12	TRBV30	TRBJ1-1	AWSAHRGQSEAF
13	TRBV7-3	TRBJ2-5	ASSSGQGRQETQY
11	TRBV5-1	TRBJ2-7	ASSPDRAYEQY
14	TRBV30	TRBJ1-2	AWSYTDRGLYYGYT
14	TRBV5-6	TRBJ1-5	ASSYGQGIGNQPQH
12	TRBV30	TRBJ2-1	AWRRAFLGDEQF
12	TRBV6-5	TRBJ1-6	ASSLGQEVSPLH
16	TRBV3-1/TRBV3-2	TRBJ1-1	ASSLRRVGVIRYTEAF
9	TRBV20-1	TRBJ1-1	SARGAIEAF
13	TRBV4-2	TRBJ1-1	ASSRTGAMNTEAF
12	TRBV5-8	TRBJ1-2	ASSTTGTNYGYT
11	TRBV30	TRBJ2-7	ASVYRGRPEQY
14	TRBV13	TRBJ1-5	ASSRGGAYSNQPQH
9	TRBV20-1	TRBJ1-2	SASYRVGYT
13	TRBV10-3	TRBJ2-7	AISEVLAGGREQY
14	TRBV2	TRBJ2-5	ASSELVTSGEETQY
12	TRBV19	TRBJ1-5	ASTKGGWDQPQH